This TCR beta chain came from a study of blood T cell repertoires in COVID-19. Study at large: Specimens from acute and convalescent COVID-19 originated in the United States, Italy and Spain.

CDR3 length equals 15 residues. The V and J ends lost 1 base and 5 bases, in that order; junction bases with no gene match: 8. Germline-derived CDR1 and CDR2 are SGDLS and YYNGEE. TCRdb's table, derived via immunoSEQ multiplex PCR, lists solely in-frame clones and lacks some. The sample has 200,000 to 300,000 clones, roughly 91% seen once. Material: peripheral blood. This TCR was sampled from a woman between 40 and 55 years old who had recovered from COVID-19. V is TRBV9 and J is TRBJ1-1, with 7 bases that match TRBD1. CDR3 nucleotide sequence: TGTGCCAGCAGCGTACAGGGGGATCTCTGGACTGAAGCTTTCTTT. Protein: CASSVQGDLWTEAFF.